A selection of T cell receptor beta chains follows, all from one sample in a study of T cell repertoires in cytomegalovirus infection. TCRdb reprocessed the reads with MiXCR, giving one entry per CDR3 protein. The sample lists roughly 500,000 distinct CDR3 sequences, 15% to 20% occurring once. Sequencing was performed on CD8+ T cells from PBMCs. The receptors here all came from a human donor in good health (CMV status not recorded). Some clones in this sample may be carry-over from other donors' samples. Each CDR3 is given with its conserved first and last residue. A D gene is named only where the DNA matches it firmly. Clone size is not always given. Where it is, it says once, few, many or a class for expanded clones.

CASSPESNTEAFF	TGTGCCAGCAGCCCAGAGTCGAACACTGAAGCTTTCTTT	TRBV7-9	TRBJ1-1	many	.
CASRPGTSGSEYTGDLFF	TGTGCCAGCAGGCCCGGGACTAGCGGGAGTGAGTACACCGGGGATCTGTTTTTT	TRBV2	TRBJ2-2	.	TRBD2
CASTLLGAGEQYF	TGTGCCAGCACCCTGTTGGGGGCAGGAGAGCAGTACTTC	TRBV12-3/TRBV12-4	TRBJ2-7	many	.
CASRHRGGNQPQHF	TGTGCCAGTAGGCACAGGGGCGGCAATCAGCCCCAGCATTTT	TRBV19	TRBJ1-5	many	TRBD1
CSARESAGAYEQYF	TGCAGTGCTAGAGAGTCCGCGGGGGCCTACGAGCAGTACTTC	TRBV20-1	TRBJ2-7	.	TRBD2
CASSPRLGTWGGYTF	TGTGCCAGCAGCCCCCGACTGGGGACATGGGGTGGCTACACCTTC	TRBV7-6	TRBJ1-2	many	.
CASSLAGANTDTQYF	TGTGCCAGCAGTCTAGCGGGAGCGAACACAGATACGCAGTATTTT	TRBV6-4	TRBJ2-3	many	TRBD2
CAINRAPNTEAFF	TGTGCCATCAACAGGGCACCCAACACTGAAGCTTTCTTT	TRBV6-1	TRBJ1-1	few	.
CASSLEGLAGYEQYF	TGTGCCAGCAGTTTAGAAGGACTAGCGGGGTACGAGCAGTACTTC	TRBV27	TRBJ2-7	few	TRBD2
CASSAPGLGYNEQFF	TGTGCCAGCAGCGCCCCGGGACTCGGCTACAATGAGCAGTTCTTC	TRBV9	TRBJ2-1	.	.
CSARVYLGNEQFF	TGCAGTGCTAGAGTCTACTTGGGCAATGAGCAGTTCTTC	TRBV20-1	TRBJ2-1	many	.
CASSYSGGEAFF	TGTGCCAGCAGTTACTCGGGGGGTGAAGCTTTCTTT	TRBV6-5	TRBJ1-1	many	.
CASSVVPGRNSPLHF	TGTGCCAGCAGCGTAGTGCCAGGGAGGAATTCACCCCTCCACTTT	TRBV9	TRBJ1-6	few	.
CATFKTGREQYF	TGTGCCACCTTCAAAACAGGGCGGGAGCAGTACTTC	TRBV6-2/TRBV6-3	TRBJ2-7	many	.
CASSSGTGTGANVLTF	TGTGCCAGCAGCTCCGGGACAGGTACCGGGGCCAACGTCCTGACTTTC	TRBV7-8	TRBJ2-6	many	TRBD1
CASSFARVLGAYEQYF	TGTGCCAGCAGTTTCGCCCGGGTCTTGGGGGCCTACGAGCAGTACTTC	TRBV28	TRBJ2-7	.	.
CSPTSASTDTQYF	TGCAGCCCGACTAGCGCCTCCACAGATACGCAGTATTTT	TRBV29-1	TRBJ2-3	.	TRBD2
CASIEGLAVQETQYF	TGTGCCAGCATAGAGGGACTAGCGGTCCAAGAGACCCAGTACTTC	TRBV6-4	TRBJ2-5	few	TRBD2
CASSQGRGLDNEQFF	TGTGCCAGCAGCCAAGGGCGGGGGTTGGACAATGAGCAGTTCTTC	TRBV3-1	TRBJ2-1	.	TRBD2
CASSYSAGLAKNIQYF	TGTGCCAGCAGTTACTCGGCGGGGCTAGCCAAAAACATTCAGTACTTC	TRBV6-5	TRBJ2-4	many	.
CASSIDPDRESYEQYF	TGTGCCAGTAGTATAGACCCGGACAGGGAGTCCTACGAGCAGTACTTC	TRBV19	TRBJ2-7	.	TRBD1
CASSRIGTQGETQYF	TGTGCCAGCAGCCGCATCGGGACTCAGGGTGAGACCCAGTACTTC	TRBV28	TRBJ2-5	.	.
CASRDWDSAVTPLHF	TGCGCCAGCAGAGACTGGGACAGCGCAGTTACACCCCTCCACTTT	TRBV4-1	TRBJ1-6	few	TRBD1
CASSLLRGASYGYTF	TGTGCCAGCAGTTTACTGCGGGGGGCAAGTTATGGCTACACCTTC	TRBV28	TRBJ1-2	.	.
CAISESGRRSGNTIYF	TGTGCCATCAGTGAGTCGGGCAGGAGGTCTGGAAACACCATATATTTT	TRBV10-3	TRBJ1-3	.	.
CASSLDSLPQHF	TGTGCCAGCAGTCTTGACAGTCTCCCCCAGCATTTT	TRBV28	TRBJ1-5	.	.
CASSQATGENEKLFF	TGTGCCAGCAGTCAAGCGACAGGGGAGAACGAAAAACTGTTTTTT	TRBV27	TRBJ1-4	many	TRBD1
CASSFMGMGQPQHF	TGTGCCAGCAGTTTTATGGGGATGGGACAGCCCCAGCATTTT	TRBV12-3/TRBV12-4	TRBJ1-5	many	.
CSVETRGGYTF	TGCAGCGTTGAGACCAGGGGTGGCTACACCTTC	TRBV29-1	TRBJ1-2	few	.
CASSLEGGRSTEAFF	TGTGCCAGCAGCTTGGAAGGGGGCCGAAGCACTGAAGCTTTCTTT	TRBV5-4	TRBJ1-1	.	TRBD1
CASGYLRNEQFF	TGTGCCAGCGGATACCTTAGGAATGAGCAGTTCTTC	TRBV6-6	TRBJ2-1	.	.
CASSQGPGTSGDYEQFF	TGTGCCAGCAGCCAGGGCCCGGGGACTAGCGGGGACTATGAGCAGTTCTTC	TRBV3-1	TRBJ2-1	.	TRBD2
CARSRGPKTGYEQYF	TGTGCCAGAAGCAGAGGACCCAAGACAGGCTACGAGCAGTACTTC	TRBV13	TRBJ2-7	.	.
CASSTPGDGNTIYF	TGTGCCAGCAGTACGCCCGGGGACGGAAACACCATATATTTT	TRBV6-1	TRBJ1-3	many	.
CASSHPGPSYEQYF	TGCGCCAGCAGCCACCCGGGGCCCTCCTACGAGCAGTACTTC	TRBV4-1	TRBJ2-7	few	.
CASSSTSGRAYEQYF	TGTGCCAGCAGTTCCACTAGCGGGAGGGCCTACGAGCAGTACTTC	TRBV7-8	TRBJ2-7	many	TRBD2
CASSQVGRGGGYTF	TGCGCCAGCAGCCAAGTGGGCAGGGGAGGGGGCTACACCTTC	TRBV4-1	TRBJ1-2	.	.
CASSYSRPDYGYTF	TGTGCCAGCAGTTACTCGAGACCTGACTATGGCTACACCTTC	TRBV6-5	TRBJ1-2	many	.
CASRYDSYTEAFF	TGTGCCAGCAGGTACGACAGTTACACTGAAGCTTTCTTT	TRBV5-5	TRBJ1-1	many	.